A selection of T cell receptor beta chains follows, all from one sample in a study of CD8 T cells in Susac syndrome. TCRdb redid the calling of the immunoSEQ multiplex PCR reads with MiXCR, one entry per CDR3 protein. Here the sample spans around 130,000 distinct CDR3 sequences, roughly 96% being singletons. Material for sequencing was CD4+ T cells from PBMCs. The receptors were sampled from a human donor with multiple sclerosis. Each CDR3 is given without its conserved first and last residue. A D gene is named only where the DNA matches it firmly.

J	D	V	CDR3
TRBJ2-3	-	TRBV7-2	ASTQIGTGQDTQY
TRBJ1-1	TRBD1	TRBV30	AWSRGQGVAMNTEAF
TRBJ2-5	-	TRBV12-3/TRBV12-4	ASSLGTGRGETQY
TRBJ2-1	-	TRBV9	ASSVGGSYNEQF
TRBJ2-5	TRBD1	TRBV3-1	ASSTGTGGGKTQY
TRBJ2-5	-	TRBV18	ASSPIPWETQY
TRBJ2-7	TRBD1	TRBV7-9	ASSGSGQLHEQY
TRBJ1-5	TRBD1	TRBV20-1	SASPMYTGDIQPQH
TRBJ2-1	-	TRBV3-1	ASSQARGNEQF
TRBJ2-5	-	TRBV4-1	ASSQDITRETQY
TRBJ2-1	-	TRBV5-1	ASSLAANNEQF
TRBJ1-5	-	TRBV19	ASSPGKEGQPQH
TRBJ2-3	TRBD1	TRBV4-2	ASSQGTGLSTDTQY
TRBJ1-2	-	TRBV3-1	AIAVDIIYGYT
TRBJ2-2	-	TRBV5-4	ASSSLKNTGELF
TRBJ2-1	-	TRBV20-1	SASLGGSRLGNEQF
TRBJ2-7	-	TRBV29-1	SAGGGQKTYEQY
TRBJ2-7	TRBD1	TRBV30	AWEPTGGLYEQY
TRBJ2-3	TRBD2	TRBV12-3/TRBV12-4	ASSSSSGRGTDTQY
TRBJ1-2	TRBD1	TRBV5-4	ASSLDRVDYGYT
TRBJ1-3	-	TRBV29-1	SVADGNTIY
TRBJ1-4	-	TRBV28	ASSTPGFSHNEKLF
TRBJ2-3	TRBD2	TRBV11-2	ASSRRTSGGFTDTQY
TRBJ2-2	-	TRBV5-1	ASTLASNTGELF
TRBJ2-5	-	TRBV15	ATSRATAGRPETQY
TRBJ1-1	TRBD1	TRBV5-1	ASSSGQQNTEAF
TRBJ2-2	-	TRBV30	AWKEVYPNTGELF
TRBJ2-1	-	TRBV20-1	SARGGEGSYNEQF
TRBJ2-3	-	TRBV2	ASSVIGSRTDTQY
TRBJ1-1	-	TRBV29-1	SIKTVTEAF
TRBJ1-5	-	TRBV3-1	ASSQSGDGQPQH
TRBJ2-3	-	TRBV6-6	ASSYSTEGRY
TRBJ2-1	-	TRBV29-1	SVVAGLSSYNEQF
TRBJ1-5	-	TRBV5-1	ASSSNANSNQPQH
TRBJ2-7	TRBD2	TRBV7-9	ATTSGRIDEQY
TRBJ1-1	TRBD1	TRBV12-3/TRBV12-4	ASSIGQGEAF
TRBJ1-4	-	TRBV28	ASSDTTRGPQNEKLF
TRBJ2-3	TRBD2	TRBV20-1	SAPGLAGVSTDTQY
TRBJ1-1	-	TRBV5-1	ASSINRANEAF
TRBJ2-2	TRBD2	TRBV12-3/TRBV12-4	ASSRYSGGNTGELF
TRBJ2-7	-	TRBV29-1	SVRAPTEQY
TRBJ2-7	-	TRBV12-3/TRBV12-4	ASSSRLYEQY
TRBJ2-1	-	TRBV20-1	SASPRTDNEQF